This T cell receptor (beta chain) was recovered during a study of monozygotic twins with cystic fibrosis (dated by TCRdb to 2020 to 2023). About the full investigation: Around 3 micrograms of fragmented DNA went through 15 PCR cycles to produce barcoded libraries. To assess genetic influence on V and J gene usage, the study compared TCR beta repertoires within and across 16 monozygotic twin pairs with cystic fibrosis. Ten female and six male twin pairs, aged about 2.0 to 36.4 years (median around 9 years) and mostly children and adolescents, were included in the cohort. On the day of blood sampling, twins were ranked among some 1,000 cohort participants for weight-for-height and for FEVPerc (FEV1 disease centile). Data for three of the twin pairs had already been reported earlier in a different context.

About this clone: Its antigen is unknown. The input lacks base qualities; no much larger clone sits a single base away.

What the authors observed across the whole study: Simpson clonality was generally low (median about 0.0087), which suggests a naive-dominated repertoire, and clonality was higher in the most severely affected patients. V gene usage was most similar to the co-twin in 13 of 16 pairs, and J usage was most similar to the co-twin in 8 of 16 pairs, which suggests genetic constraints. Significantly higher nucleotide-identical clonotype sharing was observed within monozygotic CF twin pairs than between unrelated CF individuals (P = 0.000026, Mann-Whitney). Only a small cohort was studied, and no association of shared CDR3 numbers with age, concordance or disease severity was found.

The twin pairs came from the European Cystic Fibrosis Twin and Sibling Study Cohort, which recruited patients from over 150 CF clinics across 14 European countries. Zygosity and CFTR genotype were verified in-house, with zygosity tested by multiplex PCR of nine short tandem repeat loci. Peripheral blood was sampled from each twin, and clinical parameters were recorded on the day of blood sampling. Phenol/chloroform extraction was used to isolate genomic DNA from peripheral blood cells, and the DNA was then kept in TE buffer at 4 degrees C. Following the manufacturer's instructions, TCR beta CDR3 regions were amplified by multiplex PCR with the immunoSEQ immune profiling system. An Illumina NextSeq system was used to carry out the sequencing. As for the original processing: Sequence data were processed on the immunoSEQ Analyzer platform, and clonality was calculated as the square root of Simpson's index of productive rearrangements. Similarity in V and J usage was measured by Jensen-Shannon distance, and OLGA was used to compute CDR3 generation probabilities. The researchers looked up shared CDR3 sequences in the immuneACCESS database (August 2020) and in VDJdb (December 2020). As stored in TCRdb, this immuneACCESS dataset retains in-frame rearrangements with V and J assigned. A fraction of the clones does not appear; measured against another copy, unresolved V genes explain less than half of the discrepancy, and the remainder lacks a known reason. From that table come the V and J calls and clone size; the DNA was used to work out D and trimming. The sample contains about 14,000 clones, about 93% of them found a single time. About a tenth of the sample belongs to the ten largest clones.

Specimen: blood. The receptor was derived from a girl aged 2-10 years with cystic fibrosis.

The DNA sequence is as follows: TGTGCCAGCAGCGTAGTGAGCGGGTCAACCGGGGAGCTGTTTTTT. This translates into CASSVVSGSTGELFF. The sequence links TRBV9 to TRBJ2-2; TRBD2 is a weak D gene call, 6 bases matching. The CDR1 and CDR2 encoded by the germline V gene are SGDLS and YYNGEE. V is shortened by 0 bases, J by 5 bases, and the region joining them spans 11 bases. Reading from cysteine to phenylalanine, the CDR3 counts 15 amino acids. Here the CDR3 DNA is all that survives: 45 bases in frame from base 1.